Below are 15 T cell receptor beta chains sequenced from a single sample in a study of blood T cell repertoires in COVID-19. Measured with immunoSEQ multiplex PCR; TCRdb has only the in-frame clones, and not every one. The repertoire holds 150,000 to 160,000 clones, with 80% as singletons. Sequenced material: peripheral blood. The receptor set was obtained from a man aged 55 to 70 with acute or convalescent COVID-19.

The J gene is TRBJ2-5, the V gene TRBV10-3; 16 nucleotides line up with TRBD2. The trim removed 6 bases at V and 5 bases at J, leaving 3 bases unmatched. Germline CDR1 reads ENHRY; CDR2 reads SYGVKD. The CDR3 loop spans 15 amino acids. The CDR3 sequence is CAIRGGLAGGETQYF. The CDR3, as DNA: TGTGCCATCAGAGGGGGACTAGCGGGAGGGGAGACCCAGTACTTC.

The chain links TRBV5-4 to TRBJ2-3, with TRBD2 as a possible D gene (6 bases). Germline loops: CDR1 SGHNT, CDR2 YYREEE (reference sequence). Trimming cost V 3 bases and J 0 bases, with 14 bases left between them. The CDR3 spans 16 residues. This CDR3 reads CASSSDAGTSTDTQYF. The CDR3 coding sequence is TGTGCCAGCAGCTCAGACGCGGGGACGAGCACAGATACGCAGTATTTT.

This clone was seen more than once but under ten times. The rearrangement joins TRBV7-2 to TRBJ2-1; tentatively, D is TRBD2 (5 bases). The ends were cut back, 1 base at V and 0 bases at J, with 7 bases in the middle. Per the germline V gene, CDR1 is SGHTA and CDR2 is FQGNSA. The CDR3 loop spans 15 amino acids. The CDR3 region has the DNA TGTGCCAGCAGCTTAGATGGGAGCTCCTACAATGAGCAGTTCTTC. As protein: CASSLDGSSYNEQFF.

Only one count was recorded for this clone. The rearrangement uses TRBV7-2 and TRBJ1-2; 10 positions match TRBD1. CDR1 is SGHTA, CDR2 FQGNSA, per germline. CDR3 length equals 16 residues. Trimming cost V 1 base and J 0 bases; bases outside gene matches: 2. The chain's CDR3 is CASSLGGTGANYGYTF. CDR3 nucleotides: TGTGCCAGCAGCTTAGGAGGGACAGGGGCTAACTATGGCTACACCTTC.

CDR3 amino acids: CASSQDILYRFQRGLAVSYEQYF. The DNA of the CDR3 is TGTGCCAGCAGCCAAGATATCCTATACCGATTCCAGAGGGGACTAGCGGTTTCCTACGAGCAGTACTTC. This chain connects TRBV3-1 (or the pseudogene TRBV3-2) to TRBJ2-7; 11 bases align to TRBD2. There are 23 residues in the CDR3. The germline V gene encodes CDR1 LGHDT and CDR2 YNNKEL (reference sequence). V gave up 0 bases and J gave up 1 base; unmatched junction bases: 23.

The chain has TRBV28 and TRBJ1-3, with TRBD1 identical over 8 bases. Per germline, CDR1 MDHEN and CDR2 SYDVKM. The trim removed 3 bases at V and 2 bases at J, leaving 6 bases unmatched. This CDR3 has 16 amino acids. Written as DNA, the CDR3 is TGTGCCAGCAGTTTTGGACAGGGAATCGCTGGAAACACCATATATTTT. This codes for CASSFGQGIAGNTIYF.

The chain is built from TRBV7-2 and TRBJ2-7, with a possible D match to TRBD2 (5 bases). The CDR3 runs 14 residues. Germline V lookup: CDR1 SGHTA, CDR2 FQGNSA. The ends were cut back, 4 bases at V and 5 bases at J, with 15 bases in the middle. The CDR3 nucleotides read TGTGCCAGCAGCTCCCTCCAGGTCGGGGACGAGCAGTACTTC. Translation: CASSSLQVGDEQYF.

J is TRBJ1-1 and V is TRBV24-1; D is ambiguous. CDR3 size: 13 residues. Germline V gene lookup returns CDR1 KGHDR and CDR2 SFDVKD. V was pared by 5 bases and J by 1 base, with 7 bases between. Here the CDR3 reads CATSGPWNTEAFF. The CDR3 DNA sequence: TGTGCCACCAGTGGTCCTTGGAACACTGAAGCTTTCTTT.

This chain joins TRBV7-9 and TRBJ2-7; 8 nucleotides line up with TRBD1. Unmatched junction bases numbered 7, after V lost 3 bases and J lost 6 bases. The CDR3 length is 14 residues. Germline assignment: CDR1 SEHNR and CDR2 FQNEAQ (reference sequence). The CDR3: CASSFQGARSEQYF. In DNA form, the CDR3 reads TGTGCCAGCAGCTTCCAGGGGGCGCGGAGCGAGCAGTACTTC.

The table lists this clone with a few counts. This sequence joins TRBV4-3 and TRBJ1-5, with D perhaps TRBD1 (6 bases). CDR3 length equals 17 residues. Germline V gene data show CDR1 as LGHNA and CDR2 as YSLEER. Between the trimmed V and J ends, which lost 0 bases and 6 bases, there was a span of 18 bases. CDR3 sequence (DNA): TGCGCCAGCAGCCAAGATTATGGGGCAGGGGCGGTTCAGCCCCAGCATTTT. Protein product: CASSQDYGAGAVQPQHF.

The chain combines TRBV18 with TRBJ2-2; TRBD2 matches 7 bases. Germline lookup yields CDR1 KGHSH and CDR2 LQKENI. This CDR3 spans 15 amino acids. V was clipped by 3 bases and J by 3 bases; unmatched bases: 4. CDR3 protein: CASSPGLLDTGELFF. CDR3 in DNA: TGTGCCAGCTCACCGGGACTACTAGACACCGGGGAGCTGTTTTTT.

This chain links TRBV6-5 with TRBJ1-1, with 9 bases identical to TRBD1. Unmatched junction bases numbered 4, after V lost 4 bases and J lost 10 bases. The CDR3 has 12 residues. Germline V gene lookup returns CDR1 MNHEY and CDR2 SVGAGI. For the CDR3, the DNA is TGTGCCAGCAGTTCACAGGGGGCGAGAGCTTTCTTT. Amino acids: CASSSQGARAFF.

This clone came up a few times. V usage is TRBV19 and J usage is TRBJ1-2, with D unclear. Germline assignment: CDR1 LNHDA and CDR2 SQIVND (reference sequence). The germline V and J ends were trimmed by 6 bases and 3 bases, with 8 bases remaining between them. There are 12 residues in the CDR3. In DNA form, the CDR3 reads TGTGCCAGTAGCGGTTTTGACTATGGCTACACCTTC. Translated, it gives CASSGFDYGYTF.

The chain carries TRBV5-4 and TRBJ2-7; 8 bases agree with TRBD1. CDR1 SGHNT and CDR2 YYREEE come from the germline V gene (reference sequence). The CDR3 consists of 14 residues. Trimming took 3 bases from V and 2 from J; bases not matched to a gene: 4. In nucleotides, the CDR3 is TGTGCCAGCAGCTACCGGGACAGGCCCTACGAGCAGTACTTC. This sequence encodes CASSYRDRPYEQYF.

The CDR3 DNA reads TGTGCCAGCAGCTTGGAGGGTCAGCCCCAGCATTTT. This codes for CASSLEGQPQHF. The chain links TRBV28 to TRBJ1-5; no clear D. Germline-derived CDR1 and CDR2 are MDHEN and SYDVKM. V was pared by 6 bases and J by 6 bases, with 9 bases between. The length of the CDR3 is 12 residues.